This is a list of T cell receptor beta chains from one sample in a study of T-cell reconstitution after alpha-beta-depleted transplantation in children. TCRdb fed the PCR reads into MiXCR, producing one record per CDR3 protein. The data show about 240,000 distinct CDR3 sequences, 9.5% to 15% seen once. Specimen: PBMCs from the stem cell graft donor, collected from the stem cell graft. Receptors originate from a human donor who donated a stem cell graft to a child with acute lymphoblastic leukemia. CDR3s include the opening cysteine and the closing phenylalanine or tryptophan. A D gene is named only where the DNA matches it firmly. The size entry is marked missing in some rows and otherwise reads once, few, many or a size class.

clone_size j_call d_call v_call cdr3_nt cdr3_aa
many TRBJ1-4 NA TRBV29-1 TGCAGCGTTGGATCGGACCTTAATGAAAAACTGTTTTTT CSVGSDLNEKLFF
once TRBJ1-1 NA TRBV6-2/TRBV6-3 TGTGCCAGCAGTTACAAGTGGCAGTACCTGAACACTGAAGCTTTCTTT CASSYKWQYLNTEAFF
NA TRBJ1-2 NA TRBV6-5 TGTGCCAGTCGGGGGCTCGACTATGGCTACACCTTC CASRGLDYGYTF
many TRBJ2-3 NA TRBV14 TGTGCCAGCAGCCAACGAAAAAATACGCAGTATTTT CASSQRKNTQYF
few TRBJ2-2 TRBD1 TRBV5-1 TGCGCCAGCAGCGCCGGGACAGCCCCCCCCGGGGAGCTGTTTTTT CASSAGTAPPGELFF
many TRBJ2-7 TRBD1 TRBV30 TGTGCCTGGAGTGTGGGACAGGGGATCTACGAGCAGTACTTC CAWSVGQGIYEQYF
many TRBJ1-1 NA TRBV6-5 TGTGCCAGCAGTCTGGTTCAAATGAACACTGAAGCTTTCTTT CASSLVQMNTEAFF
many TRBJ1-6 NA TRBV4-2 TGTGCCAGCAGCCAAGATAAGCAAAACAGCGGCTATAATTCACCCCTCCACTTT CASSQDKQNSGYNSPLHF
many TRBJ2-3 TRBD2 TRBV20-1 TGCAGTGCTACCCCGAGGGGCGGGAGAGTGACAGATACGCAGTATTTT CSATPRGGRVTDTQYF
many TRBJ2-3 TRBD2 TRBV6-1 TGTGCCAGCAGTGAACTAGCGGGGGGACTAGATACGCAGTATTTT CASSELAGGLDTQYF
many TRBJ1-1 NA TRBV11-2 TGTGCCAGCAGTTTGAGAGTCAACACTGAAGCTTTCTTT CASSLRVNTEAFF
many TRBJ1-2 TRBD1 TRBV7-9 TGTGCCAGCAGCCCGATGGCCGGACAGGGAAACTATGGCTACACCTTC CASSPMAGQGNYGYTF
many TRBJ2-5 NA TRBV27 TGTGCCAGCAGTTTATTTGGGGCAGGAGAGACCCAGTACTTC CASSLFGAGETQYF
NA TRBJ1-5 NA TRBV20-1 TGCAGTGCTAGAGATCCGTATGGGCAGCCCCAGCATTTT CSARDPYGQPQHF
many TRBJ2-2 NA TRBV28 TGTGCCAGCAGTGCCTCGGGGGCGAGGCGGACCGGGGAGCTGTTTTTT CASSASGARRTGELFF
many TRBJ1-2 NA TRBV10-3 TGTGCCATCAGTGAGTCGGAGAATGCAGGAGGCTACACCTTC CAISESENAGGYTF
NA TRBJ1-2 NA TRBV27 TGTGCCAGCAGTTTCCGGGACGCCAGAAGGGGTGGCTACACCTTC CASSFRDARRGGYTF